The entry below describes one TCR beta chain. Between the trimmed V and J ends, which lost 3 bases and 0 bases, there was a span of 12 bases. This CDR3 comprises 16 residues. The germline gives CDR1 MNHNS, CDR2 SASEGT. This entry comes from a study of blood T cell repertoires in COVID-19. Study-level information: Sample material is recorded as cDNA or gDNA derived from T cells, B-cell-depleted T cells, or PBMCs.

Original processing methods: Estimated nucleated cell counts came from reference gene primer amplification. The data were produced by immunoSEQ multiplex PCR, yet TCRdb's version contains in-frame clones alone and is incomplete. V and J calls and clone size come straight from that table; D and trimming were deduced from the DNA. This table has some 340,000 clones, approximately 81% appearing once. This receptor was identified in a woman between 18 and 30 years old with acute or convalescent COVID-19. The J gene is TRBJ1-5, the V gene TRBV6-1, with D hard to call. Sequencing was performed on peripheral blood. CDR3 in DNA: TGTGCCAGCAGTGACTTAGCCAGTCTTAGCAATCAGCCCCAGCATTTT. Translated, it gives CASSDLASLSNQPQHF.